This T cell receptor beta chain derives from a study of blood T cell repertoires in COVID-19. Some clones are missing from TCRdb's copy, which holds only in-frame ones; the method was immunoSEQ multiplex PCR. Here the sample spans about 250,000 clones, less than 85% being singletons. The trim removed 3 bases at V and 3 bases at J, leaving 7 bases unmatched. CDR3 size: 16 residues. CDR1 is MDHEN, CDR2 SYDVKM, per germline. The specimen sequenced was peripheral blood. This TCR derives from a woman of 80 years or more with active or convalescent COVID-19. The chain links TRBV28 to TRBJ1-4, with TRBD1 matching over 7 bases. The CDR3 here is CASSLRGLVANEKLFF. The CDR3 DNA is TGTGCCAGCAGTTTGAGGGGGCTGGTCGCTAATGAAAAACTGTTTTTT.